This T cell receptor (beta chain) was profiled in a study of regulatory T cells in long-lasting Graves disease. As to time point: newly diagnosed GD, antithyroid drugs for less than 3 months. TCR sequences were obtained from RNA taken from PBMCs. Combining iRepertoire HTBI primers with Arm-PCR of CDR3 regions, the authors built TCR beta libraries. TCRdb used MiXCR to reprocess the multiplex PCR reads, holding one entry per CDR3 protein. This sample has over 500,000 distinct CDR3 sequences, with roughly 15% found just once. This clonotype was detected ten times or more. Trimming left V 2 bases short and J 5 bases short, with 10 bases between. Germline V gene sequence: CDR1 MNHEY, CDR2 SMNVEV (reference sequence). This CDR3 contains 14 residues. These records were also assigned to another study, of T cells in Graves' hyperthyroidism and ophthalmopathy.

The material sequenced was peripheral blood mononuclear cells (PBMCs), taken at new diagnosis, from a patient treated with antithyroid drugs. The gene calls are TRBV27 and TRBJ1-5; D possibly corresponds to TRBD1 (5 bases). The clonotype comes from a woman in her thirties with Graves disease. The CDR3 bases are TGTGCCAGCAGTTTAAAAGGGACCCATCAGCCCCAGCATTTT. It translates to CASSLKGTHQPQHF.